The 23 T cell receptor beta chains in this list originate from one sample, sequenced in a study of T cell responses to AZD1222 COVID-19 vaccine. Clones were sequenced by immunoSEQ multiplex PCR, and TCRdb holds only the in-frame ones, with some missing. The sample contains 100,000 to 120,000 clones, 85% to 95% of which appear only once. Sample: peripheral blood, taken on day 0 of AZD1222 vaccination. Receptors were obtained from an adult in good health.

The V call is TRBV5-1, the J call TRBJ1-2; D not resolved. Germline assignment: CDR1 SGHRS and CDR2 YFSETQ. The CDR3 length is 13 residues. V was trimmed by 4 bases and J by 8 bases, leaving 15 bases between them. CDR3 region: CASSLGRDWGYTF. The CDR3 coding sequence is TGCGCCAGCAGCCTTGGACGGGATTGGGGCTACACCTTC.

This chain links TRBV19 with TRBJ2-1, with 11 nucleotides matching TRBD1. In germline, CDR1 is LNHDA, CDR2 SQIVND (reference sequence). The J segment lost 7 bases and the V segment lost 3 bases, leaving 5 bases of the junction unmatched. The CDR3 is 15 amino acids. The CDR3 region is CASSMGQGVRNEQFF. The CDR3 coding sequence is TGTGCCAGTAGTATGGGACAGGGGGTTAGAAATGAGCAGTTCTTC.

The CDR3: CASSARDNHYEQYF. CDR3 DNA sequence: TGTGCCAGCAGCGCCCGGGACAACCACTACGAGCAGTACTTC. The chain has TRBV11-3 and TRBJ2-7; D is perhaps TRBD1 (6 bases). With 5 bases removed from V and 3 bases from J, the gap between germline ends came to 14 bases. Germline V lookup: CDR1 SGHNT, CDR2 YENEEA. This CDR3 has 14 amino acids.

The gene calls are TRBV5-4 and TRBJ2-1; D is unresolved. Germline V CDR1 and CDR2: SGHNT, YYREEE (reference sequence). The CDR3 is 17 residues long. V was trimmed by 4 bases and J by 4 bases, leaving 21 bases between them. CDR3 nucleotide sequence: TGTGCCAGCAGCCCGAAAGGCAGGAACCGGGCATACAATGAGCAGTTCTTC. It yields the protein CASSPKGRNRAYNEQFF.

The chain is built from TRBV19 and TRBJ1-1, with a weak D call TRBD1 (5 bases). CDR3 size: 14 residues. V was pared by 2 bases and J by 7 bases, with 14 bases between. Germline values: CDR1 LNHDA, CDR2 SQIVND (reference sequence). The chain's CDR3 is CASSIKRGGGEAFF. In DNA, the CDR3 is TGTGCCAGTAGTATAAAGAGGGGCGGTGGTGAAGCTTTCTTT.

This chain links TRBV4-2 with TRBJ2-2; D gene uncertain. Germline V gene sequence: CDR1 LGHNA, CDR2 YNFKEQ. The length of the CDR3 is 14 residues. Trimming left V 1 base short and J 3 bases short, with 6 bases between. CDR3 sequence reads: CASSQGTDTGELFF. CDR3 DNA: TGTGCCAGCAGCCAAGGGACGGACACCGGGGAGCTGTTTTTT.

The chain joins TRBV11-3 to TRBJ2-7; the match to TRBD2 covers 7 bases. After removal of 0 bases from V and 1 base from J, the junction contained 3 bases not matched to a gene. The germline gives CDR1 SGHNT, CDR2 YENEEA. The CDR3 loop spans 15 amino acids. The CDR3, as DNA: TGTGCCAGCAGCTTAGAAGGAGCGGGGTCCTACGAGCAGTACTTC. It is translated as CASSLEGAGSYEQYF.

This chain links TRBV28 with TRBJ2-5; perhaps TRBD2 as D (5 bases). From germline, CDR1 is MDHEN and CDR2 SYDVKM. Trimming took off 2 bases at V and 5 bases at J, with 9 bases between the two ends. This CDR3 has 13 amino acids. CDR3 protein: CASSLRTYETQYF. The CDR3 DNA follows: TGTGCCAGCAGTTTAAGGACTTATGAGACCCAGTACTTC.

The CDR3 here is CATGGAGGGSGANVLTF. DNA of the CDR3: TGTGCCACCGGAGGAGCGGGGGGAGGCTCTGGGGCCAACGTCCTGACTTTC. The V and J genes are TRBV24-1 and TRBJ2-6, with TRBD2 matching over 9 bases. The CDR3 runs 17 residues. V shed 9 bases and J 0 bases; nucleotides not matched to a gene: 8. Germline CDR1 KGHDR, CDR2 SFDVKD.

As for this clone: The same CDR3 can be traced to other DNA sequences in this sample. The DNA of the CDR3 is TGTGCCAGTAGTCCCCCGGGACAGAATTCACCCCTCCACTTT. Residues: CASSPPGQNSPLHF. V and J are TRBV19 and TRBJ1-6, with TRBD1 matching over 7 bases. Germline trimming cut 5 bases from V and 7 bases from J; bases unmatched to any gene: 5. Looked up from germline, CDR1 is LNHDA and CDR2 is SQIVND (reference sequence). CDR3 size: 14 residues.

The chain couples TRBV5-1 to TRBJ2-7; the match to TRBD1 covers 8 bases. The CDR3 spans 14 residues. Germline trimming cut 3 bases from V and 0 bases from J; bases unmatched to any gene: 2. Germline CDR1 reads SGHRS; CDR2 reads YFSETQ. CDR3 protein: CASSSGQGSYEQYF. In DNA, the CDR3 is TGCGCCAGCAGCTCAGGACAGGGCTCCTACGAGCAGTACTTC.

The chain carries TRBV5-1 and TRBJ2-5; the D is unclear. The CDR3 totals 11 residues. Germline assignment: CDR1 SGHRS and CDR2 YFSETQ. Trimming removed 4 bases from V and 3 bases from J, with 4 bases in between. The CDR3: CASSREETQYF. The CDR3 region has the DNA TGCGCCAGCAGCCGTGAAGAGACCCAGTACTTC.

The J gene is TRBJ1-2, the V gene TRBV28; weak D call: TRBD1 (6 bases). The CDR3 has 14 residues. V lost 6 bases to trimming and J lost 8 bases, with 19 bases between them. Germline V gene sequence: CDR1 MDHEN, CDR2 SYDVKM. The CDR3 DNA reads as TGTGCCAGCAGCCTACTGGGGGCCCGAGGAGGCTACACCTTC. It yields the protein CASSLLGARGGYTF.

V usage is TRBV5-1 and J usage is TRBJ1-3; 7 positions match TRBD1. V gave up 3 bases and J gave up 1 base; unmatched junction bases: 7. The length of the CDR3 is 16 residues. From germline, CDR1 is SGHRS and CDR2 YFSETQ. Here the CDR3 DNA reads TGCGCCAGCAGCTCACAGGGGATTGGGTCTGGAAACACCATATATTTT. Its translation is CASSSQGIGSGNTIYF.

The chain has TRBV7-9 and TRBJ1-2; TRBD1 agrees at 8 bases. The V and J ends lost 2 bases and 4 bases, in that order; junction bases with no gene match: 3. Germline CDR1 is SEHNR and CDR2 is FQNEAQ (reference sequence). The CDR3 runs to 14 residues. The chain's CDR3 is CASSLKDRGYGYTF. In DNA, the CDR3 is TGTGCCAGCAGCTTAAAAGACAGGGGCTATGGCTACACCTTC.

The chain uses TRBV28 and TRBJ1-5; TRBD1 agrees at 7 bases. Trimming cost V 7 bases and J 2 bases; bases outside gene matches: 8. CDR1 MDHEN and CDR2 SYDVKM come from the germline V gene. The CDR3 runs 15 residues. The chain's CDR3 is CASKRDRDGNQPQHF. The CDR3 region has the DNA TGTGCCAGCAAAAGAGACAGGGATGGCAATCAGCCCCAGCATTTT.

The chain combines TRBV28 with TRBJ1-5, with D unresolved. V was clipped by 8 bases and J by 3 bases, with 8 bases between them. This CDR3 is 12 amino acids long. The germline V gene encodes CDR1 MDHEN and CDR2 SYDVKM. DNA of the CDR3: TGTGCCAGCGCAACGCCCAATCAGCCCCAGCATTTT. Its protein product is CASATPNQPQHF.

V usage is TRBV7-9 and J usage is TRBJ1-2; no firm D call. The CDR3 has 14 residues. Between the trimmed V and J ends, which lost 5 bases and 2 bases, there was a span of 12 bases. Per germline, CDR1 SEHNR and CDR2 FQNEAQ (reference sequence). The CDR3 DNA sequence: TGTGCCAGCAGCCCGTCCGACGGAAACTATGGCTACACCTTC. It translates to CASSPSDGNYGYTF.

This chain links TRBV5-1 with TRBJ1-1; D is undetermined. CDR1 SGHRS and CDR2 YFSETQ come from the germline V gene. Trimming left V 2 bases short and J 0 bases short, with 11 bases between. This CDR3 has 15 residues. CDR3 sequence: CASSLRQTMNTEAFF. DNA of the CDR3: TGCGCCAGCAGCTTACGGCAGACCATGAACACTGAAGCTTTCTTT.

The rearrangement joins TRBV7-6 to TRBJ1-5; D is ambiguous. Trimming cost V 1 base and J 3 bases, with 4 bases left between them. CDR3 length equals 13 residues. Germline CDR1 and CDR2: SGHVS and FNYEAQ. Written as DNA, the CDR3 is TGTGCCAGCAGCTTAGAGCCCAATCAGCCCCAGCATTTT. This translates into CASSLEPNQPQHF.

The chain joins TRBV7-9 to TRBJ1-1; 8 positions match TRBD1. The CDR3 has 16 amino acids. The V and J ends lost 4 bases and 4 bases, in that order; junction bases with no gene match: 11. Per germline, CDR1 SEHNR and CDR2 FQNEAQ (reference sequence). CDR3: CASSSLTPGGTTEAFF. CDR3 bases: TGTGCCAGCAGCTCCCTGACGCCAGGGGGCACCACTGAAGCTTTCTTT. Supplemented by reference TRBV7-9 and TRBJ1-1, the full variable domain reads DTGVSQNPRHKITKRGQNVTFRCDPISEHNRLYWYRQTLGQGPEFLTYFQNEAQLEKSRLLSDRFSAERPKGSFSTLEIQRTEQGDSAMYLCASSSLTPGGTTEAFFGQGTRLTVV.

The chain carries TRBV30 and TRBJ1-6; no clear D gene. The CDR3 has 14 residues. CDR1 and CDR2 from the germline V gene are GTSNPN and SVGIG (reference sequence). V was cut by 3 bases and J by 9 bases, with 15 bases left in between. Here the CDR3 reads CAWSVGGLGSPLHF. The CDR3 DNA reads TGTGCCTGGAGCGTCGGCGGGTTAGGTTCACCCCTCCACTTT.

The V call is TRBV6-1, the J call TRBJ1-5; tentative D call: TRBD1 (6 bases). Trimming left V 4 bases short and J 2 bases short, with 18 bases between. The CDR3 consists of 17 residues. Germline assignment: CDR1 MNHNS and CDR2 SASEGT. CDR3 residues: CASSVGVTGYGNQPQHF. The CDR3 coding sequence is TGTGCCAGCAGTGTAGGGGTTACAGGGTATGGCAATCAGCCCCAGCATTTT.